A selection of T cell receptor beta chains follows, all from one sample in a study of T cell repertoires in cytomegalovirus infection. For these TCRs, the target antigens are not known. TCRdb itself ran the reads through MiXCR, one entry per CDR3 protein. The table has some 500,000 distinct CDR3 sequences, around 35% seen once. The starting material was cultured PBMCs, obtained from culture after CMV antigen stimulation. These receptors originate from a human donor in good health (CMV status not recorded). Some clones in this sample may be carry-over from other donors' samples. CDR3s include the opening cysteine and the closing phenylalanine or tryptophan. D genes are given only for firm matches. Clone size is given for some rows only: seen once, a few or many times, or a class if the clone is expanded.

>TRBV29-1|.|TRBJ2-5|TRBD1
TGCAGCGTTGATGTTGGACAGGGGCGGGGGGAGACCCAGTACTTC
CSVDVGQGRGETQYF
>TRBV6-2/TRBV6-3|few|TRBJ2-5|.
TGTGCCAGCAGTTACCGCATCATAGCACCACAAGAGACCCAGTACTTC
CASSYRIIAPQETQYF
>TRBV11-2|.|TRBJ2-3|.
TGTGCCAGCAGCTCCCACGGTGCTGTACATACGCAGTATTTT
CASSSHGAVHTQYF
>TRBV10-3|.|TRBJ2-2|.
TGTGCCATCAGCGAAGACAGAACCTACACCGGGGAGCTGTTTTTT
CAISEDRTYTGELFF
>TRBV7-2|.|TRBJ2-1|.
TGTGCCAGCAGCAGAGGGCCGGGCGAAGGTGAGCAGTTCTTC
CASSRGPGEGEQFF
>TRBV28|few|TRBJ1-5|.
TGTGCCAGCAGTATAGCTGGGGTCGGCAATCAGCCCCAGCATTTT
CASSIAGVGNQPQHF
>TRBV7-2|many|TRBJ2-1|TRBD2
TGTGCCAGCAGCCACACTAGCGGGAGAGGCAGTAGGCACGATGAGCAGTTCTTC
CASSHTSGRGSRHDEQFF
>TRBV7-8|many|TRBJ2-1|TRBD2
TGTGCCAGCAGCAGAGGACTAGCGAACTACAATGAGCAGTTCTTC
CASSRGLANYNEQFF
>TRBV28|few|TRBJ1-3|.
TGTGCCAGCAGTTTTTCAGGGTCGAGAAACACCATATATTTT
CASSFSGSRNTIYF
>TRBV7-2|few|TRBJ1-1|.
TGTGCCAGCAGCTTAGTTGGGAGGGAGAACACTGAAGCTTTCTTT
CASSLVGRENTEAFF
>TRBV28|.|TRBJ1-2|TRBD1
TGTGCCAGCAGTTTGACAGGGCCCTATGGCTACACCTTC
CASSLTGPYGYTF
>TRBV4-3|.|TRBJ2-5|TRBD2
TGCGCCAGCAGCCAAGACAGGGCGGGAGGGCTTCTTGAGACCCAGTACTTC
CASSQDRAGGLLETQYF
>TRBV11-2|.|TRBJ2-3|.
TGTGCCAGCAGCTCCGGGGTCCCAGATACGCAGTATTTT
CASSSGVPDTQYF
>TRBV12-3/TRBV12-4|.|TRBJ2-3|.
TGTGCCAGCAGTTTAGGGGAAGGGGCCACAGATACGCAGTATTTT
CASSLGEGATDTQYF
>TRBV6-6|few|TRBJ2-1|.
TGTGCCAGCAGTTACGTACCCCCAGCGACCCCTTACAATGAGCAGTTCTTC
CASSYVPPATPYNEQFF
>TRBV12-3/TRBV12-4|many|TRBJ1-5|.
TGTGCCAGCAGTTTAGAGCGGAGCAATCAGCCCCAGCATTTT
CASSLERSNQPQHF
>TRBV28|.|TRBJ1-1|.
TGTGCCAGCACTCCCCTGACAGGACCGTGGGCTTTCTTT
CASTPLTGPWAFF
>TRBV19|few|TRBJ2-3|TRBD2
TGTGCCAGTAGTGCTAGCGGGAGAGGCGATACGCAGTATTTT
CASSASGRGDTQYF
>TRBV29-1|.|TRBJ1-1|TRBD1
TGCAGCGCGGGACAGGGGAACACTGAAGCTTTCTTT
CSAGQGNTEAFF
>TRBV7-2|few|TRBJ2-3|.
TGTGCCAGCAGCTTAGCCCCGGGTCCGAGCACAGATACGCAGTATTTT
CASSLAPGPSTDTQYF
>TRBV7-2|few|TRBJ1-2|.
TGTGCCAGCAGCTTAGTTTTCGGGGGAACGGGCTACACCTTC
CASSLVFGGTGYTF
>TRBV7-8|.|TRBJ2-5|TRBD2
TGTGCCAGCAGCCCCAGCGGGAGACTATTGGAGACCCAGTACTTC
CASSPSGRLLETQYF
>TRBV27|.|TRBJ2-5|.
TGTGCCAGCAGTTCTCTTTTAAGCAGAATGCAGTACTTC
CASSSLLSRMQYF